This T cell receptor (beta chain) was identified during a study of T cells in localized non-small cell lung cancer. Overall study results and limits: Compared with tumor, uninvolved adjacent lung displayed greater T cell clonality, ranking highest overall. A median about 54 of the top 100 tumor clones appeared in adjacent lung. One tumor region alone was sequenced, and heterogeneity therefore remains possible.

Data came from immunoSEQ multiplex PCR; TCRdb stores just in-frame clones and leaves some out. The sample lists about 24,000 clones; 75% to 90% were seen once. Looked up from germline, CDR1 is MNHEY and CDR2 is SVGAGI. This CDR3 is 13 amino acids long. The ends were cut back, 0 bases at V and 11 bases at J, with 14 bases in the middle. As for this clone: Its antigen is not known.

This specimen was peripheral blood, taken before any cancer treatment. The chain combines TRBV6-5 with TRBJ2-7; D remains unclear. The sequence was obtained from a man aged 40 to 75 with stage I squamous cell lung carcinoma. CDR3 region: CASSYSLGLKEYF. CDR3 DNA: TGTGCCAGCAGTTACTCACTTGGCCTAAAGGAGTACTTC.